These 30 T cell receptor beta chains share one sample of origin, sequenced in a study of blood T cell repertoires in COVID-19. Data came from immunoSEQ multiplex PCR; TCRdb stores just in-frame clones and leaves some out. The sample records roughly 140,000 clones, approximately 82% being singletons. The sequencing input was peripheral blood. The origin of the receptors is a woman between 50 and 59 years old with acute or convalescent COVID-19.

CDR3 bases: TGCGCCAGCAGCGAAACTAGCGGGAGTTACAATGAGCAGTTCTTC. Translating it yields CASSETSGSYNEQFF. The chain links TRBV5-1 to TRBJ2-1; 11 bases align to TRBD2. This CDR3 spans 15 amino acids. Germline CDR1 SGHRS, CDR2 YFSETQ. Unmatched junction bases numbered 4, after V lost 4 bases and J lost 4 bases. Variable domain in full (rest from reference TRBV5-1 and TRBJ2-1): KAGVTQTPRYLIKTRGQQVTLSCSPISGHRSVSWYQQTPGQGLQFLFEYFSETQRNKGNFPGRFSGRQFSNSRSEMNVSTLELGDSALYLCASSETSGSYNEQFFGPGTRLTVL.

The rearrangement joins TRBV5-1 to TRBJ2-3, with D possibly matching TRBD2 (6 bases). The germline V gene encodes CDR1 SGHRS and CDR2 YFSETQ. Trimming pared 0 bases from V and 9 bases from J, leaving 14 bases between. The CDR3 extends over 14 amino acids. Here the CDR3 reads CASSLGSAGGTQYF. DNA of the CDR3: TGCGCCAGCAGCTTGGGAAGCGCCGGGGGAACGCAGTATTTT.

This clone was observed once. The chain couples TRBV28 to TRBJ2-7; no definite D call. Trimming removed 4 bases from V and 0 bases from J, with 4 bases in between. CDR3 length equals 12 residues. Germline CDR1 is MDHEN and CDR2 is SYDVKM. CDR3 nucleotides: TGTGCCAGCAGTTACAACTCCTACGAGCAGTACTTC. Translation gives CASSYNSYEQYF.

This clone is a singleton in its sample. The chain has TRBV4-1 and TRBJ1-2, with D tentatively TRBD1 (5 bases). The CDR3 runs to 15 residues. V was cut by 4 bases and J by 3 bases, with 15 bases left in between. Germline values: CDR1 MGHRA, CDR2 YSYEKL. The CDR3 here is CASSRVGGRDYGYTF. CDR3 bases: TGCGCCAGCAGCCGGGTAGGTGGCAGGGACTATGGCTACACCTTC.

This chain joins TRBV19 and TRBJ2-7; TRBD2 agrees at 11 bases. CDR1 and CDR2 from the germline V gene are LNHDA and SQIVND (reference sequence). Losses at the gene ends were 5 bases for V and 9 bases for J; bases not matched to a gene: 15. This CDR3 is built from 16 residues. The CDR3 region is CASSVVPTSGIPPQYF. In nucleotides, the CDR3 is TGTGCCAGTAGTGTGGTCCCGACTAGCGGGATTCCCCCGCAGTACTTC.

This clone occurred once. V usage is TRBV11-2 and J usage is TRBJ2-2; the D gene is possibly TRBD2 (6 bases). This CDR3 has 12 amino acids. CDR1 is SGHAT and CDR2 is FQNNGV in the germline V gene. Trimming took off 5 bases at V and 8 bases at J, with 9 bases between the two ends. CDR3 in DNA: TGTGCCAGCAGCCCGGGACTTGGGGAGCTGTTTTTT. It codes for CASSPGLGELFF.

The V call is TRBV18, the J call TRBJ1-2; D unresolved. Trimming cost V 0 bases and J 2 bases, with 7 bases left between them. CDR1 and CDR2 (germline): KGHSH, LQKENI. The CDR3 sequence is 14 residues long. Here the CDR3 DNA reads TGTGCCAGCTCACCACCCCAGATAAACTATGGCTACACCTTC. Translating it yields CASSPPQINYGYTF. The full variable domain, its missing parts supplied by reference TRBV18 and TRBJ1-2, is NAGVMQNPRHLVRRRGQEARLRCSPMKGHSHVYWYRQLPEEGLKFMVYLQKENIIDESGMPKERFSAEFPKEGPSILRIQQVVRGDSAAYFCASSPPQINYGYTFGSGTRLTVV.

J is TRBJ2-6 and V is TRBV2, with D unclear. Trimming shortened V by 6 bases and J by 0 bases, and 9 bases separated the two germline ends. Germline V gene lookup returns CDR1 SNHLY and CDR2 FYNNEI. This CDR3 is built from 15 residues. The CDR3 spells CASRKESSGANVLTF. As DNA, the CDR3 is TGTGCCAGCAGGAAGGAGAGCTCTGGGGCCAACGTCCTGACTTTC.

The chain employs TRBV6-1 and TRBJ1-4; 7 nucleotides align to TRBD1. The CDR3 spans 13 residues. V lost 3 bases, J lost 8 bases, and 3 bases stayed unmatched. CDR1 MNHNS and CDR2 SASEGT come from the germline V gene. In DNA form, the CDR3 reads TGTGCCAGCAGTGAGGGACAGAGAGAAAAACTGTTTTTT. It is translated as CASSEGQREKLFF.

This clone turned up a few times. V gene TRBV27 combines with J gene TRBJ1-2; the D gene is possibly TRBD1 (6 bases). The ends were cut back, 6 bases at V and 1 base at J, with 15 bases in the middle. Germline V CDR1 and CDR2: MNHEY, SMNVEV (reference sequence). This CDR3 is built from 15 residues. CDR3 sequence reads: CASSPLTGINYGYTF. In nucleotides, the CDR3 is TGTGCCAGCAGCCCACTTACAGGGATTAACTATGGCTACACCTTC.

The rearrangement uses TRBV11-2 and TRBJ2-1; TRBD1 matches at 9 bases. Germline assignment: CDR1 SGHAT and CDR2 FQNNGV. CDR3 length: 14 residues. V gave up 5 bases and J gave up 7 bases; unmatched junction bases: 6. CDR3 sequence (DNA): TGTGCCAGCAGCCACCAGGACAGGGGTAATGAGCAGTTCTTC. Its translation is CASSHQDRGNEQFF.

V is TRBV5-1 and J is TRBJ1-5; TRBD1 matches at 9 bases. The CDR3 spans 14 residues. Germline V lookup: CDR1 SGHRS, CDR2 YFSETQ. Trimming removed 3 bases from V and 8 bases from J; junction bases left unmatched: 6. CDR3 sequence: CASSYGTGREPQHF. The CDR3 DNA follows: TGCGCCAGCAGCTACGGGACAGGGAGAGAGCCCCAGCATTTT.

This rearrangement joins TRBV5-6 to TRBJ2-2; tentatively, D is TRBD1 (7 bases). V gave up 0 bases and J gave up 0 bases, with 18 bases separating them. Germline CDR1 is SGHDT and CDR2 is YYEEEE. The CDR3 loop spans 19 amino acids. CDR3 coding DNA: TGTGCCAGCAGCTTGGACCCGAGGGGGCCGGGGGCGAACACCGGGGAGCTGTTTTTT. Translated: CASSLDPRGPGANTGELFF.

The gene calls are TRBV4-3 and TRBJ1-4, with D unclear. V lost 0 bases and J 5 bases, leaving 10 bases between the germline ends. Germline lookup yields CDR1 LGHNA and CDR2 YSLEER. CDR3 length: 15 amino acids. The CDR3 reads CASSQDGQPNEKLFF. In DNA, the CDR3 is TGCGCCAGCAGCCAAGATGGGCAGCCGAATGAAAAACTGTTTTTT.

This clone was counted only a few times. V is TRBV2 and J is TRBJ1-2; 10 positions agree with TRBD1. This CDR3 comprises 16 residues. Germline CDR1 is SNHLY and CDR2 is FYNNEI. Trimming removed 6 bases from V and 4 bases from J; junction bases left unmatched: 11. The CDR3 DNA reads as TGTGCCAGCAGGCGGGACAGGGGCCTTACTACCTATGGCTACACCTTC. Translating it yields CASRRDRGLTTYGYTF.

The sample holds one count of this clone. The rearrangement uses TRBV4-3 and TRBJ2-1; D perhaps matches TRBD1 (5 bases). Germline CDR1 reads LGHNA; CDR2 reads YSLEER. The CDR3 is 15 residues long. Trimming removed 4 bases from V and 9 bases from J, with 19 bases in between. The CDR3 nucleotides are TGCGCCAGCAGCCCCCAGCCAGCAGGGAAGGGTGAGCAGTTCTTC. It specifies CASSPQPAGKGEQFF.

The chain employs TRBV7-9 and TRBJ2-2, with a weak D call TRBD2 (5 bases). V shed 5 bases and J shed 1 base, with 8 bases lying between them. CDR1 SEHNR and CDR2 FQNEAQ come from the germline V gene (reference sequence). CDR3 length: 14 residues. The CDR3 sequence: CASSGLGNTGELFF. The CDR3 DNA follows: TGTGCCAGCAGCGGACTGGGGAACACCGGGGAGCTGTTTTTT.

This chain connects TRBV18 to TRBJ2-4; 12 bases agree with TRBD1. J lost 1 base, V lost 9 bases, and 10 bases had no gene match. The CDR3 has 17 amino acids. The germline V gene has CDR1 KGHSH and CDR2 LQKENI. The CDR3 reads CASHRPGQGAAKNIQYF. The CDR3 DNA reads TGTGCCAGTCATCGCCCGGGACAGGGGGCGGCCAAAAACATTCAGTACTTC.

The chain uses TRBV7-8 and TRBJ1-1; 9 nucleotides align to TRBD1. With V trimmed by 1 base and J by 2 bases, 11 bases remained unmatched. CDR3 size: 18 residues. Germline CDR1 reads SGHVS; CDR2 reads FQNEAQ. The CDR3 DNA sequence: TGTGCCAGCAGCTTAGAGCGAGGACAGGGGAGGGGAAACACTGAAGCTTTCTTT. Its translation: CASSLERGQGRGNTEAFF.

V gene TRBV7-2 combines with J gene TRBJ2-1; 13 bases match TRBD2. There are 15 residues in the CDR3. Unmatched junction bases numbered 9, after V lost 7 bases and J lost 9 bases. CDR1 and CDR2 (germline): SGHTA, FQGNSA. CDR3 sequence: CASNIRLAGGGEQFF. DNA for the CDR3: TGTGCCAGCAACATTCGACTAGCGGGAGGAGGTGAGCAGTTCTTC.

CDR3 sequence: CASSQRQGTDTEAFF. CDR3 nucleotide sequence: TGCGCCAGCAGCCAAAGACAGGGAACAGACACTGAAGCTTTCTTT. V is TRBV4-3 and J is TRBJ1-1; 7 positions agree with TRBD1. The germline V gene has CDR1 LGHNA and CDR2 YSLEER. This CDR3 comprises 15 residues. The ends lost 2 bases at V and 3 bases at J; junction bases unmatched: 6.

This clone was seen a handful of times. This chain connects TRBV18 to TRBJ1-2, with 7 bases matching TRBD1. Looked up from germline, CDR1 is KGHSH and CDR2 is LQKENI. V shed 4 bases and J 0 bases; nucleotides not matched to a gene: 2. The CDR3 has 14 amino acids. The CDR3, as DNA: TGTGCCAGCTCACGAGACAGGGCTAACTATGGCTACACCTTC. This gives the protein CASSRDRANYGYTF.

The rearrangement joins TRBV7-2 to TRBJ2-5; 8 nucleotides line up with TRBD2. The germline gives CDR1 SGHTA, CDR2 FQGNSA. The CDR3 runs 14 residues. J was trimmed by 4 bases and V by 3 bases; bases with no gene match: 4. CDR3 sequence reads: CASSFSTSGETQYF. In DNA form, the CDR3 reads TGTGCCAGCAGCTTTTCTACTAGCGGAGAGACCCAGTACTTC.

The chain is built from TRBV2 and TRBJ2-7, with a weak D call TRBD2 (5 bases). With 6 bases removed from V and 7 bases from J, the gap between germline ends came to 25 bases. The V gene's germline CDR1 is SNHLY and CDR2 FYNNEI. CDR3 length: 16 residues. CDR3: CASRPLEETNLREQYF. In DNA, the CDR3 is TGTGCCAGCAGACCTTTGGAGGAAACTAATCTACGGGAGCAGTACTTC.

V and J are TRBV2 and TRBJ1-2; TRBD1 matches 8 bases. CDR1 and CDR2 (germline): SNHLY, FYNNEI. Trimming removed 6 bases from V and 1 base from J; junction bases left unmatched: 4. The CDR3 is made up of 14 amino acids. CDR3 coding DNA: TGTGCCAGCAGCCGACAGGGGAATAACTATGGCTACACCTTC. It specifies CASSRQGNNYGYTF.

The rearrangement joins TRBV5-1 to TRBJ2-3; D is undetermined. This CDR3 has 15 amino acids. The V end lost 2 bases, the J end lost 0 bases, and 10 bases lay between the germline ends. The germline CDR1 and CDR2 sequences are SGHRS and YFSETQ. The CDR3 reads CASSFRARSTDTQYF. The CDR3 bases are TGCGCCAGCAGCTTTCGAGCCAGGAGCACAGATACGCAGTATTTT.

The chain employs TRBV2 and TRBJ2-5; no reliable D call. The CDR3 is 14 amino acids. With 4 bases removed from V and 0 bases from J, the gap between germline ends came to 9 bases. Per germline, CDR1 SNHLY and CDR2 FYNNEI. CDR3 nucleotides: TGTGCCAGCAGTGTTCGGTTGTACCAAGAGACCCAGTACTTC. Translating it yields CASSVRLYQETQYF.

The chain links TRBV7-3 to TRBJ2-2; D remains ambiguous. Germline CDR1 SGHTA, CDR2 FQGTGA. CDR3 length: 14 residues. The V end lost 2 bases, the J end lost 3 bases, and 7 bases lay between the germline ends. DNA of the CDR3: TGTGCCAGCAGCTTAGGTTCGGACACCGGGGAGCTGTTTTTT. The encoded protein is CASSLGSDTGELFF. The variable domain in full, with the rest retrieved from reference TRBV7-3 and TRBJ2-2, is GAGVSQTPSNKVTEKGKYVELRCDPISGHTALYWYRQSLGQGPEFLIYFQGTGAADDSGLPNDRFFAVRPEGSVSTLKIQRTERGDSAVYLCASSLGSDTGELFFGEGSRLTVL.

The V gene is TRBV12-5, the J gene TRBJ1-1; perhaps TRBD1 as D (5 bases). This CDR3 region has 13 residues. The germline CDR1 and CDR2 sequences are LGHNT and FRNRAP. V shed 1 base and J shed 7 bases, with 10 bases lying between them. The CDR3 nucleotides read TGTGCTAGTGGTTTGGAACCAGGGAATGAAGCTTTCTTT. Translation: CASGLEPGNEAFF.

This clone has just one count. The rearrangement uses TRBV9 and TRBJ2-7, with TRBD2 as a possible D gene (5 bases). V was cut by 0 bases and J by 7 bases, with 17 bases left in between. This CDR3 has 15 residues. CDR1 is SGDLS and CDR2 is YYNGEE in the germline V gene. The CDR3 protein is CASSVAGRHYEEQYF. CDR3 DNA: TGTGCCAGCAGCGTAGCGGGGAGACACTACGAGGAGCAGTACTTC.